This TCR beta chain was found in a study of monozygotic twins with inflammatory bowel disease. Germline CDR1 reads LGHNA; CDR2 reads YSLEER. The CDR3 runs to 14 residues. TCRdb reprocessed the 5' RACE reads and stores each CDR3 protein as one record, lacking DNA. This sample contains some 160,000 distinct CDR3 sequences. The sequenced material came from blood. This receptor was identified in a human donor with ulcerative colitis or Crohn's disease, or a healthy co-twin of an affected twin (not recorded which). The chain couples TRBV4-3 to TRBJ1-5; the TRBD1 assignment by TCRdb is unverifiable without DNA. The CDR3 loop is CASSQGTSDQPQHF.